Listed below are T cell receptor beta chains from one sample, sequenced in a study of early stage breast cancer tumors. Profiling relied on immunoSEQ multiplex PCR, and the TCRdb table lists in-frame clones only, not all of them. The data hold about 51,000 clones, with around four fifths observed a single time. The material sequenced was blood. The receptor set was obtained from a person aged 40 to 49 with breast cancer. The CDR3 runs from the conserved cysteine through the conserved F or W. The D gene is left open where the match is weak. A row's size may be missing; if present it is once, few, many or a size class.

d_call: NA; j_call: TRBJ2-1; v_call: TRBV9; clone_size: NA; cdr3_aa: CASSVGGQPSRNEQFF; cdr3_nt: TGTGCCAGCAGCGTAGGAGGCCAGCCCTCTAGGAATGAGCAGTTCTTC
d_call: NA; j_call: TRBJ2-1; v_call: TRBV19; clone_size: NA; cdr3_aa: CASRAGEISNEQFF; cdr3_nt: TGTGCCAGTAGGGCAGGGGAAATAAGCAATGAGCAGTTCTTC
d_call: NA; j_call: TRBJ2-2; v_call: TRBV12-5; clone_size: NA; cdr3_aa: CASGLVTGELFF; cdr3_nt: TGTGCTAGTGGTTTGGTAACCGGGGAGCTGTTTTTT
d_call: TRBD2; j_call: TRBJ2-3; v_call: TRBV6-6; clone_size: NA; cdr3_aa: CASSPLAGGPPDTQYF; cdr3_nt: TGTGCCAGCAGTCCACTAGCGGGAGGGCCCCCAGATACGCAGTATTTT
d_call: TRBD1; j_call: TRBJ1-3; v_call: TRBV7-8; clone_size: NA; cdr3_aa: CASSQGQGGSGNTIYF; cdr3_nt: TGTGCCAGCAGCCAAGGACAGGGCGGCTCTGGAAACACCATATATTTT
d_call: TRBD1; j_call: TRBJ1-3; v_call: TRBV6-6; clone_size: NA; cdr3_aa: CASNGQGAAGNTIYF; cdr3_nt: TGTGCCAGTAACGGACAGGGGGCGGCTGGAAACACCATATATTTT
d_call: TRBD1; j_call: TRBJ1-3; v_call: TRBV6-5; clone_size: NA; cdr3_aa: CASKRTGGADTIYF; cdr3_nt: TGTGCCAGCAAGCGGACAGGGGGCGCGGACACCATATATTTT
d_call: TRBD1; j_call: TRBJ1-1; v_call: TRBV6-1; clone_size: once; cdr3_aa: CASREEQGLAEAFF; cdr3_nt: TGTGCCAGCAGGGAAGAACAGGGGCTGGCTGAAGCTTTCTTT
d_call: NA; j_call: TRBJ2-5; v_call: TRBV29-1; clone_size: NA; cdr3_aa: CSVLGVGETQYF; cdr3_nt: TGCAGCGTGCTAGGCGTAGGAGAGACCCAGTACTTC
d_call: NA; j_call: TRBJ2-1; v_call: TRBV21-1; clone_size: NA; cdr3_aa: CASSHRGQGPPYDEQFF; cdr3_nt: TGTGCCAGCAGCCACCGGGGTCAGGGACCTCCGTACGATGAGCAGTTCTTC
d_call: TRBD2; j_call: TRBJ2-5; v_call: TRBV2; clone_size: NA; cdr3_aa: CASSEWASGAGETQYF; cdr3_nt: TGTGCCAGCAGTGAATGGGCTAGCGGGGCCGGAGAGACCCAGTACTTC
d_call: TRBD1; j_call: TRBJ2-2; v_call: TRBV9; clone_size: NA; cdr3_aa: CASSVGDRGGELFF; cdr3_nt: TGTGCCAGCAGCGTAGGTGACAGGGGCGGGGAGCTGTTTTTT
d_call: NA; j_call: TRBJ1-2; v_call: TRBV7-2; clone_size: NA; cdr3_aa: CASSRSQGLANYGYTF; cdr3_nt: TGTGCCAGCAGTAGATCCCAGGGGCTTGCTAACTATGGCTACACCTTC
d_call: TRBD1; j_call: TRBJ1-1; v_call: TRBV14; clone_size: NA; cdr3_aa: CASSHRGQTEAFF; cdr3_nt: TGTGCCAGCAGCCACAGGGGGCAAACTGAAGCTTTCTTT
d_call: NA; j_call: TRBJ1-1; v_call: TRBV10-1; clone_size: NA; cdr3_aa: CASSEGKYTEAFF; cdr3_nt: TGCGCCAGCAGTGAGGGCAAGTACACTGAAGCTTTCTTT
d_call: NA; j_call: TRBJ1-4; v_call: TRBV4-1; clone_size: NA; cdr3_aa: CASSQVGTNEKLFF; cdr3_nt: TGCGCCAGCAGCCAAGTCGGGACGAATGAAAAACTGTTTTTT
d_call: NA; j_call: TRBJ1-2; v_call: TRBV29-1; clone_size: NA; cdr3_aa: CSVEDPVGLGGYTF; cdr3_nt: TGCAGCGTTGAGGACCCTGTAGGGCTTGGCGGCTACACCTTC
d_call: NA; j_call: TRBJ2-3; v_call: TRBV30; clone_size: NA; cdr3_aa: CAWGRWSGTDTQYF; cdr3_nt: TGTGCCTGGGGGCGGTGGTCTGGCACAGATACGCAGTATTTT
d_call: NA; j_call: TRBJ1-5; v_call: TRBV6-6; clone_size: NA; cdr3_aa: CASTKVTGLGNQPQHF; cdr3_nt: TGTGCCAGCACTAAGGTTACAGGGCTGGGCAATCAGCCCCAGCATTTT
d_call: NA; j_call: TRBJ1-4; v_call: TRBV5-5; clone_size: NA; cdr3_aa: CASSLNEKLFF; cdr3_nt: TGTGCCAGCAGCTTGAATGAAAAACTGTTTTTT
d_call: NA; j_call: TRBJ2-3; v_call: TRBV29-1; clone_size: NA; cdr3_aa: CSVEDATDTQYF; cdr3_nt: TGCAGCGTTGAAGACGCCACAGATACGCAGTATTTT
d_call: TRBD2; j_call: TRBJ2-1; v_call: TRBV7-2; clone_size: few; cdr3_aa: CASSLEGGLAGVQQFF; cdr3_nt: TGTGCCAGCAGCTTAGAGGGGGGACTAGCGGGAGTCCAGCAGTTCTTC
d_call: NA; j_call: TRBJ2-1; v_call: TRBV4-1; clone_size: NA; cdr3_aa: CASSQEARALRGGQFF; cdr3_nt: TGCGCCAGCAGCCAAGAAGCCCGGGCCCTCAGAGGGGGTCAGTTCTTC
d_call: NA; j_call: TRBJ1-2; v_call: TRBV5-8; clone_size: few; cdr3_aa: CASSQPHQGGYGYTF; cdr3_nt: TGTGCCAGCAGCCAGCCCCACCAGGGCGGCTATGGCTACACCTTC
d_call: TRBD1; j_call: TRBJ2-7; v_call: TRBV7-9; clone_size: once; cdr3_aa: CASSAGQGNYEQYF; cdr3_nt: TGTGCCAGCAGCGCGGGACAGGGAAACTACGAGCAGTACTTC
d_call: TRBD1; j_call: TRBJ1-2; v_call: TRBV19; clone_size: NA; cdr3_aa: CASSSQAGTGINYGYTF; cdr3_nt: TGTGCCAGTAGTTCCCAAGCCGGGACAGGTATTAACTATGGCTACACCTTC
d_call: NA; j_call: TRBJ2-3; v_call: TRBV11-2; clone_size: NA; cdr3_aa: CASSHAYGGNTDTQYF; cdr3_nt: TGTGCCAGCAGCCATGCCTATGGGGGAAACACAGATACGCAGTATTTT
d_call: NA; j_call: TRBJ2-7; v_call: TRBV9; clone_size: NA; cdr3_aa: CASSVGQGTKQYF; cdr3_nt: TGTGCCAGCAGCGTAGGACAGGGGACTAAGCAGTACTTC
d_call: TRBD1; j_call: TRBJ2-3; v_call: TRBV11-3; clone_size: NA; cdr3_aa: CASSSRPGTGRTDTQYF; cdr3_nt: TGTGCCAGCAGCTCCAGACCCGGGACAGGGAGAACAGATACGCAGTATTTT
d_call: NA; j_call: TRBJ2-7; v_call: TRBV5-5; clone_size: NA; cdr3_aa: CASSLGGGHSYEQYF; cdr3_nt: TGTGCCAGCAGCTTGGGAGGAGGTCACTCCTACGAGCAGTACTTC
d_call: NA; j_call: TRBJ1-1; v_call: TRBV5-1; clone_size: NA; cdr3_aa: CASAPGGVNTEAFF; cdr3_nt: TGCGCCAGCGCACCCGGTGGGGTGAACACTGAAGCTTTCTTT
d_call: NA; j_call: TRBJ2-3; v_call: TRBV5-1; clone_size: few; cdr3_aa: CASSNGGTDTQYF; cdr3_nt: TGCGCCAGCTCTAACGGAGGGACAGATACGCAGTATTTT
d_call: TRBD2; j_call: TRBJ2-2; v_call: TRBV5-4; clone_size: NA; cdr3_aa: CASSQDMRTSGTTGELFF; cdr3_nt: TGTGCCAGCAGCCAAGATATGAGGACTAGCGGGACCACCGGGGAGCTGTTTTTT
d_call: TRBD2; j_call: TRBJ2-1; v_call: TRBV5-1; clone_size: NA; cdr3_aa: CASSSGTSGYDEQFF; cdr3_nt: TGCGCCAGCAGCTCCGGGACTAGCGGTTACGATGAGCAGTTCTTC
d_call: NA; j_call: TRBJ2-1; v_call: TRBV12-2; clone_size: NA; cdr3_aa: CASRLGLAGSEQFF; cdr3_nt: TGTGCAAGTCGCTTGGGACTAGCGGGAAGTGAGCAGTTCTTC
d_call: NA; j_call: TRBJ2-1; v_call: TRBV11-3; clone_size: NA; cdr3_aa: CASSLVGPEIHNEQFF; cdr3_nt: TGTGCCAGCAGCTTAGTGGGACCAGAGATCCACAATGAGCAGTTCTTC
d_call: NA; j_call: TRBJ2-2; v_call: TRBV5-1; clone_size: NA; cdr3_aa: CASSLSVSGELFF; cdr3_nt: TGCGCCAGCAGCTTAAGCGTATCCGGGGAGCTGTTTTTT
d_call: NA; j_call: TRBJ2-3; v_call: TRBV5-4; clone_size: NA; cdr3_aa: CASSLGGTFTDTQYF; cdr3_nt: TGTGCCAGCAGCTTGGGGGGAACCTTCACAGATACGCAGTATTTT
d_call: NA; j_call: TRBJ2-7; v_call: TRBV11-3; clone_size: medium-sized; cdr3_aa: CASSQSRGVDGEQYF; cdr3_nt: TGTGCCAGCAGCCAGAGTCGCGGAGTGGACGGCGAGCAGTACTTC
d_call: TRBD2; j_call: TRBJ2-5; v_call: TRBV5-1; clone_size: NA; cdr3_aa: CASSGLAGSQETQYF; cdr3_nt: TGCGCCAGCAGCGGACTAGCGGGAAGTCAAGAGACCCAGTACTTC
d_call: NA; j_call: TRBJ2-5; v_call: TRBV2; clone_size: NA; cdr3_aa: CASTEGGRETQYF; cdr3_nt: TGTGCCAGCACTGAGGGGGGGCGGGAGACCCAGTACTTC
d_call: NA; j_call: TRBJ1-3; v_call: TRBV7-9; clone_size: NA; cdr3_aa: CASSLVARVGNTIYF; cdr3_nt: TGTGCCAGCAGCTTAGTAGCCAGGGTCGGAAACACCATATATTTT
d_call: TRBD2; j_call: TRBJ2-7; v_call: TRBV18; clone_size: NA; cdr3_aa: CASSGTSGYEQYF; cdr3_nt: TGTGCCAGCTCCGGGACTAGCGGCTACGAGCAGTACTTC
d_call: NA; j_call: TRBJ2-3; v_call: TRBV27; clone_size: NA; cdr3_aa: CASSDRGQSTDTQYF; cdr3_nt: TGTGCCAGCAGCGACAGAGGGCAAAGCACAGATACGCAGTATTTT
d_call: TRBD2; j_call: TRBJ2-1; v_call: TRBV6-5; clone_size: NA; cdr3_aa: CASRGGLAAPSEQFF; cdr3_nt: TGTGCCAGCAGGGGGGGACTAGCTGCACCCAGTGAGCAGTTCTTC
d_call: NA; j_call: TRBJ2-5; v_call: TRBV6-1; clone_size: NA; cdr3_aa: CATAGLRETQYF; cdr3_nt: TGTGCCACGGCCGGTTTACGGGAGACCCAGTACTTC
d_call: NA; j_call: TRBJ2-7; v_call: TRBV7-2; clone_size: NA; cdr3_aa: CASSLEQGLEQYF; cdr3_nt: TGTGCCAGCAGCTTAGAGCAGGGGTTAGAGCAGTACTTC
d_call: NA; j_call: TRBJ2-5; v_call: TRBV9; clone_size: NA; cdr3_aa: CASSVGGLSRETQYF; cdr3_nt: TGTGCCAGCAGCGTGGGTGGGCTCTCGCGAGAGACCCAGTACTTC
d_call: TRBD1; j_call: TRBJ1-3; v_call: TRBV18; clone_size: NA; cdr3_aa: CASSKGQGTGNTIYF; cdr3_nt: TGTGCCAGCTCGAAAGGACAGGGGACTGGAAACACCATATATTTT
d_call: TRBD2; j_call: TRBJ2-3; v_call: TRBV9; clone_size: few; cdr3_aa: CASSPYGGTDTQYF; cdr3_nt: TGTGCCAGCAGCCCGTACGGGGGGACAGATACGCAGTATTTT
d_call: NA; j_call: TRBJ2-3; v_call: TRBV9; clone_size: NA; cdr3_aa: CASSASPTTDTQYF; cdr3_nt: TGTGCCAGCAGCGCATCACCGACCACAGATACGCAGTATTTT
d_call: NA; j_call: TRBJ2-5; v_call: TRBV4-2; clone_size: NA; cdr3_aa: CASSQDGTRKETQYF; cdr3_nt: TGTGCCAGCAGCCAAGATGGGACTCGGAAAGAGACCCAGTACTTC
d_call: TRBD2; j_call: TRBJ2-3; v_call: TRBV19; clone_size: few; cdr3_aa: CASSIGGRGTDTQYF; cdr3_nt: TGTGCCAGTAGTATAGGCGGGAGGGGCACAGATACGCAGTATTTT
d_call: TRBD2; j_call: TRBJ2-7; v_call: TRBV5-1; clone_size: NA; cdr3_aa: CASSLLAGGPSEQYF; cdr3_nt: TGCGCCAGCAGCTTGCTAGCGGGAGGGCCCTCCGAGCAGTACTTC
d_call: NA; j_call: TRBJ2-7; v_call: TRBV29-1; clone_size: NA; cdr3_aa: CSVGTATYEQYF; cdr3_nt: TGCAGCGTTGGGACAGCCACCTACGAGCAGTACTTC
d_call: TRBD2; j_call: TRBJ2-7; v_call: TRBV12-5; clone_size: once; cdr3_aa: CASGLGTSGLYEQYF; cdr3_nt: TGTGCTAGTGGTTTAGGGACTAGCGGCCTCTACGAGCAGTACTTC
d_call: NA; j_call: TRBJ1-2; v_call: TRBV7-2; clone_size: once; cdr3_aa: CASSSVRGQSYGYTF; cdr3_nt: TGTGCCAGCAGTTCGGTTAGGGGTCAGAGCTATGGCTACACCTTC
d_call: NA; j_call: TRBJ2-6; v_call: TRBV11-2; clone_size: NA; cdr3_aa: CASSLGTSSGANVLTF; cdr3_nt: TGTGCCAGCAGCTTAGGAACCAGCTCTGGGGCCAACGTCCTGACTTTC
d_call: TRBD2; j_call: TRBJ2-1; v_call: TRBV5-1; clone_size: NA; cdr3_aa: CASSLQLAGVQNEQFF; cdr3_nt: TGCGCCAGCAGCCTCCAACTAGCGGGAGTCCAAAATGAGCAGTTCTTC
d_call: NA; j_call: TRBJ1-5; v_call: TRBV19; clone_size: NA; cdr3_aa: CANEPNPFGDSNQPQHF; cdr3_nt: TGTGCCAATGAGCCGAATCCCTTTGGGGATAGCAATCAGCCCCAGCATTTT